These T cell receptor beta chains were read from a single sample in a study of blood T cell repertoires in COVID-19. Sequencing used immunoSEQ multiplex PCR; TCRdb keeps in-frame clones, though not all of them. This sample has under 450,000 clones, with approximately 89% found just once. Source material: PBMCs or T cells enriched from blood (not recorded which). The source is a woman aged 40 to 50 who had been exposed to COVID-19. Each CDR3 is given with its conserved first and last residue. The order of the fields is V gene, clone size, J gene, CDR3 protein. Expanded clones are given a class, and other clones once, few, many or no size at all.

TRBV5-6,-,TRBJ1-4,CASSFRVGDEKLFF
TRBV6-2/TRBV6-3,once,TRBJ1-2,CASIPQNRVRQEGYTF
TRBV6-2/TRBV6-3,once,TRBJ1-1,CASSYRTGAEAFF
TRBV2,-,TRBJ1-1,CASSRGRLDTEAFF
TRBV6-5,once,TRBJ1-5,CASGPGQAVNQPQHF
TRBV24-1,-,TRBJ2-3,CATSRGRTDTQYF
TRBV3-1/TRBV3-2,-,TRBJ1-4,CASSLQGRREKLFF
TRBV27,few,TRBJ1-5,CASSLDGQGWGQPQHF
TRBV29-1,-,TRBJ2-7,CSVGGGLGHEQYF
TRBV11-2,-,TRBJ1-2,CASTLNLGTGYTF
TRBV7-8,once,TRBJ2-3,CASSLVIPRAAGHTDTQYF
TRBV7-7,-,TRBJ2-1,CASSSGNEQFF
TRBV20-1,-,TRBJ1-1,CSASYGSYEAFF
TRBV7-9,-,TRBJ2-7,CASSLAPGEQYF
TRBV18,-,TRBJ1-1,CASSSETDNTEAFF
TRBV29-1,-,TRBJ1-4,CSGTGFGEKLFF
TRBV18,-,TRBJ2-7,CASSPSLTQGVYEQYF
TRBV7-3,-,TRBJ2-3,CASSSTGGAADTQYF
TRBV5-6,-,TRBJ2-1,CASSLKEGRISADEQFF
TRBV30,-,TRBJ1-5,CAWSLQSNQPQHF
TRBV18,-,TRBJ2-1,CASSPLAANEQFF
TRBV10-1,-,TRBJ1-1,CASSEVQGALLNTEAFF
TRBV7-3,once,TRBJ1-1,CASSRQGDTEAFF
TRBV5-1,-,TRBJ1-1,CASSLVRTGRFESTEAFF
TRBV7-2,-,TRBJ1-4,CASSLSIRTLPTEKLFF
TRBV9,-,TRBJ1-2,CASSSKVGGRYGYTF
TRBV2,-,TRBJ1-2,CASSAGTRGSYTF
TRBV19,-,TRBJ2-2,CASSIRGAGGLNTGELFF
TRBV15,-,TRBJ1-1,CATSRRGNTEAFF
TRBV6-1,-,TRBJ2-7,CASSELAGLAGSYEQYF
TRBV11-1,-,TRBJ1-6,CASTLSPGSPLHF
TRBV19,-,TRBJ1-1,CASSSDRVTWGLNTEAFF
TRBV19,-,TRBJ1-5,CASSSQGPEYSNQPQHF
TRBV3-1/TRBV3-2,-,TRBJ1-1,CASSLGQGLTEAFF
TRBV12-5,-,TRBJ2-7,CASGLVHSYEQYF
TRBV7-8,-,TRBJ1-1,CASSYNRNTEAFF
TRBV11-2,-,TRBJ2-5,CASSLGRPRETQYF